Below are 5 T cell receptor beta chains sequenced from a single sample in a study of blood T cell repertoires in COVID-19 (dated by TCRdb to about 2020). Libraries were constructed by the immunoSEQ multiplex PCR assay. TCRdb limited this immuneACCESS table to in-frame rearrangements with V and J called. A share of clones is missing; checked studies link under half to unresolved V genes, and the rest is unexplained. The sample table records 100,000 to 150,000 clones; about 84% of these occur just once. The ten most abundant clones make up 9% to 15% of the sample. Input material: peripheral blood. The receptors derive from a woman in her sixties with acute or convalescent COVID-19.

The chain has TRBV24-1 and TRBJ2-3; D perhaps matches TRBD1 (6 bases). CDR1 is KGHDR and CDR2 is SFDVKD in the germline V gene. This CDR3 comprises 14 residues. Between the trimmed V and J ends, which lost 3 bases and 5 bases, there was a span of 11 bases. The CDR3 DNA sequence: TGTGCCACCAGTGATGCAGGGGCTGGAGATACGCAGTATTTT. Translated, it gives CATSDAGAGDTQYF.

This chain links TRBV30 with TRBJ2-7, with D perhaps matching TRBD1 (6 bases). Trimming took off 8 bases at V and 2 bases at J, with 16 bases between the two ends. From germline, CDR1 is GTSNPN and CDR2 SVGIG (reference sequence). There are 13 residues in the CDR3. CDR3 loop: CAGGSGQTYEQYF. The CDR3 DNA sequence: TGTGCCGGGGGATCCGGACAGACCTACGAGCAGTACTTC. Using reference TRBV30 and TRBJ2-7 for the parts outside the CDR3, the full variable domain is SQTIHQWPATLVQPVGSPLSLECTVEGTSNPNLYWYRQAAGRGLQLLFYSVGIGQISSEVPQNLSASRPQDRQFILSSKKLLLSDSGFYLCAGGSGQTYEQYFGPGTRLTVT.

The V and J genes are TRBV9 and TRBJ1-2, with D tentatively TRBD1 (6 bases). Germline values: CDR1 SGDLS, CDR2 YYNGEE. V lost 4 bases to trimming and J lost 2 bases, with 15 bases between them. The CDR3 length is 15 residues. The CDR3 spells CASSIHEGVNYGYTF. In DNA form, the CDR3 reads TGTGCCAGCAGCATCCACGAGGGGGTGAACTATGGCTACACCTTC. The complete variable domain, with remaining parts taken from reference TRBV9 and TRBJ1-2, reads DSGVTQTPKHLITATGQRVTLRCSPRSGDLSVYWYQQSLDQGLQFLIQYYNGEERAKGNILERFSAQQFPDLHSELNLSSLELGDSALYFCASSIHEGVNYGYTFGSGTRLTVV.

The rearrangement uses TRBV5-1 and TRBJ2-2, with D tentatively TRBD1 (6 bases). The germline CDR1 and CDR2 sequences are SGHRS and YFSETQ. Between the trimmed V and J ends, which lost 3 bases and 0 bases, there was a span of 15 bases. The CDR3 spans 17 residues. The CDR3 DNA sequence: TGCGCCAGCAGCTCCTCCCAGCAGGGGTCGAACACCGGGGAGCTGTTTTTT. Amino acids: CASSSSQQGSNTGELFF. Full variable domain (missing parts from reference TRBV5-1 and TRBJ2-2): KAGVTQTPRYLIKTRGQQVTLSCSPISGHRSVSWYQQTPGQGLQFLFEYFSETQRNKGNFPGRFSGRQFSNSRSEMNVSTLELGDSALYLCASSSSQQGSNTGELFFGEGSRLTVL.

The chain links TRBV4-1 to TRBJ1-2, with TRBD1 identical over 9 bases. The trim removed 5 bases at V and 6 bases at J, leaving 10 bases unmatched. Germline-derived CDR1 and CDR2 are MGHRA and YSYEKL. CDR3 size: 15 residues. This CDR3 reads CASSTGTGRLDGYTF. CDR3 bases: TGCGCCAGCAGCACCGGGACAGGGAGGTTAGATGGCTACACCTTC.